This is a list of T cell receptor beta chains from one sample in a study of blood T cell repertoires in COVID-19. Produced via immunoSEQ multiplex PCR; TCRdb's table is partial and in-frame only. The sample has 110,000 to 150,000 clones, around four fifths seen once. The sequenced material came from PBMCs or T cells enriched from blood (not recorded which). The source is a woman aged 45-65 years who had recovered from COVID-19. CDR3s include the opening cysteine and the closing phenylalanine or tryptophan. Each record gives: V gene, J gene, D gene, clone size, CDR3 length, CDR3 DNA, CDR3 protein. D genes are given only for firm matches. Clone size is given for some rows only: seen once, a few or many times, or a class if the clone is expanded.

V gene: TRBV7-2; J gene: TRBJ1-1; D gene: -; clone size: -; CDR3 length: 14; CDR3 DNA: TGTGCCAGCAGCTTAGCGGGGGGGAACACTGAAGCTTTCTTT; CDR3 protein: CASSLAGGNTEAFF
V gene: TRBV5-4; J gene: TRBJ1-1; D gene: TRBD1; clone size: -; CDR3 length: 15; CDR3 DNA: TGTGCCAGCAGCTTGTGGGCGGCCCAGGGGGTTGAAGCTTTCTTT; CDR3 protein: CASSLWAAQGVEAFF
V gene: TRBV7-2; J gene: TRBJ2-2; D gene: TRBD2; clone size: -; CDR3 length: 14; CDR3 DNA: TGTGCCAGCAGCTCCGGGGGGTACACCGGGGAGCTGTTTTTT; CDR3 protein: CASSSGGYTGELFF
V gene: TRBV6-5; J gene: TRBJ1-2; D gene: -; clone size: -; CDR3 length: 11; CDR3 DNA: TGTGCCAGCAGACAGAACTATGGCTACACCTTC; CDR3 protein: CASRQNYGYTF
V gene: TRBV2; J gene: TRBJ2-2; D gene: -; clone size: few; CDR3 length: 14; CDR3 DNA: TGTGCCAGCAGTACAGGGGGGGACGCCGGGGAGCTGTTTTTT; CDR3 protein: CASSTGGDAGELFF
V gene: TRBV6-5; J gene: TRBJ1-6; D gene: TRBD1; clone size: -; CDR3 length: 15; CDR3 DNA: TGTGCCAGCGGGACAGTCCACCGCTATAATTCACCCCTCCACTTT; CDR3 protein: CASGTVHRYNSPLHF
V gene: TRBV11-3; J gene: TRBJ1-1; D gene: -; clone size: -; CDR3 length: 16; CDR3 DNA: TGTGCCCGCCGCTTCGACGGCCGGGGGGGGAACACTGAAGCTTTCTTT; CDR3 protein: CARRFDGRGGNTEAFF
V gene: TRBV11-2; J gene: TRBJ2-5; D gene: TRBD2; clone size: -; CDR3 length: 16; CDR3 DNA: TGTGCCAGCAGCTTACACCCTAGCGGGGTCTATGAGACCCAGTACTTC; CDR3 protein: CASSLHPSGVYETQYF
V gene: TRBV9; J gene: TRBJ1-6; D gene: -; clone size: few; CDR3 length: 14; CDR3 DNA: TGTGCCAGCAGCGTGGCAGGTTTGAATTCACCCCTCCACTTT; CDR3 protein: CASSVAGLNSPLHF
V gene: TRBV10-2; J gene: TRBJ2-3; D gene: TRBD2; clone size: -; CDR3 length: 16; CDR3 DNA: TGCGCCAGCAGAGACCCCGGGGGGGTATTATCAGATACGCAGTATTTT; CDR3 protein: CASRDPGGVLSDTQYF
V gene: TRBV7-9; J gene: TRBJ1-2; D gene: -; clone size: -; CDR3 length: 12; CDR3 DNA: TGTGCCAGCAGCTTGGAGAACTATGGCTACACCTTC; CDR3 protein: CASSLENYGYTF